This section outlines one T cell receptor beta chain sequence together with its context. Its cognate antigen is unknown. The CDR3 has 20 amino acids. V lost 1 base to trimming and J lost 0 bases; unmatched junction nucleotides: 9. In germline, CDR1 is MDHEN, CDR2 SYDVKM. Using immunoSEQ multiplex PCR, the repertoire was profiled, and TCRdb retains in-frame clones only, with some absent. The profile shows tens of thousands of clones, 90% to 95% of them singletons. The data stem from a study of OX40 agonist ivuxolimab in advanced cancers. In the study overall: Under the entry rules, prior anti-PD-1, anti-PD-L1 or anti-CTLA-4 therapy was allowed, and 35% to 40% had some. Findings and limits, study-wide: Dose levels from 0.1 to 3.0 mg/kg saw CD4+ and CD8+ blood T cells expand clonally by week 6.

This clonotype was sampled from an adult with an advanced solid tumor such as melanoma, head and neck, liver or kidney cancer. The J gene is TRBJ2-1, the V gene TRBV28; 13 bases align to TRBD2. The sample here was CD4+ or CD8+ T cells sorted from blood, taken in a trial of the OX40 agonist ivuxolimab. CDR3 bases: TGTGCCAGCAGTTTATTAGCGGGACTAGCGGGGCGAAGCTCCTACAATGAGCAGTTCTTC. Residues: CASSLLAGLAGRSSYNEQFF.